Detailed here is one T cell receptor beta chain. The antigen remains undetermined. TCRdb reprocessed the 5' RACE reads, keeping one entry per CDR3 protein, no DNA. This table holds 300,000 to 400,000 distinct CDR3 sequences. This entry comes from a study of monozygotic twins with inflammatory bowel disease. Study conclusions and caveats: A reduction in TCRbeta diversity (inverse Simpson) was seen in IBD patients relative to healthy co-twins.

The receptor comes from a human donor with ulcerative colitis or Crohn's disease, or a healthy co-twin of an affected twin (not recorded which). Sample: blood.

The CDR3: CASSLLGAETQCF. The rearrangement joins TRBV12-3 or TRBV12-4 to TRBJ2-5; TCRdb gives TRBD1 as the D gene, but with no DNA this cannot be confirmed. The CDR3 extends over 13 amino acids.